Below, 16 T cell receptor beta chains from the same sample are listed, as sequenced in a study of T cell responses to AZD1222 COVID-19 vaccine. Here immunoSEQ multiplex PCR was the method, and the copy in TCRdb shows in-frame clones only, minus some. The data contain 100,000 to 150,000 clones, 90% of them singletons. This material consisted of peripheral blood, taken on day 0 of AZD1222 vaccination. Source of these receptors: an adult in good health.

The V gene is TRBV29-1, the J gene TRBJ1-5; D unclear. V shed 5 bases and J shed 0 bases, with 8 bases lying between them. Germline loops: CDR1 SQVTM, CDR2 ANQGSEA. CDR3 length equals 13 residues. CDR3 in amino acids: CSVQTYSNQPQHF. The CDR3 coding sequence is TGCAGCGTTCAAACGTATAGCAATCAGCCCCAGCATTTT.

V usage is TRBV7-8 and J usage is TRBJ2-2, with 12 bases that match TRBD1. The germline CDR1 and CDR2 sequences are SGHVS and FQNEAQ. This CDR3 has 17 amino acids. V lost 5 bases and J lost 7; bases outside the gene matches: 11. CDR3 nucleotide sequence: TGTGCCAGCAGCGGGACAGGGGGCGCAAGAAGTGGCGGGGAGCTGTTTTTT. Translating gives CASSGTGGARSGGELFF. The full variable domain, in which reference TRBV7-8 and TRBJ2-2 provide the parts outside the CDR3, is GAGVSQSPRYKVAKRGQDVALRCDPISGHVSLFWYQQALGQGPEFLTYFQNEAQLDKSGLPSDRFFAERPEGSVSTLKIQRTQQEDSAVYLCASSGTGGARSGGELFFGEGSRLTVL.

V gene TRBV27 combines with J gene TRBJ1-5, with D unresolved. The CDR3 consists of 15 residues. With 3 bases removed from V and 0 bases from J, the gap between germline ends came to 9 bases. In germline, CDR1 is MNHEY, CDR2 SMNVEV (reference sequence). CDR3 region: CASSFTRDSNQPQHF. CDR3 DNA: TGTGCCAGCAGTTTCACAAGGGATAGCAATCAGCCCCAGCATTTT.

The gene calls are TRBV19 and TRBJ2-2, with D perhaps matching TRBD1 (5 bases). CDR1 and CDR2 from the germline V gene are LNHDA and SQIVND (reference sequence). The CDR3 is 14 amino acids. V lost 3 bases, J lost 6 bases, and 11 bases lay in between. CDR3 nucleotides: TGTGCCAGTAGTATCCAGGGTAGTGCCGGGGAGCTGTTTTTT. Encoded protein: CASSIQGSAGELFF.

V is TRBV6-1 and J is TRBJ1-3, with a tentative D call TRBD1 (5 bases). CDR3 length: 16 amino acids. Trimming took off 4 bases at V and 1 base at J, with 14 bases between the two ends. The germline CDR1 and CDR2 sequences are MNHNS and SASEGT. The CDR3 here is CASSGGTFISGNTIYF. The CDR3 DNA is TGTGCCAGCAGTGGCGGGACGTTTATTTCTGGAAACACCATATATTTT.

The V call is TRBV2, the J call TRBJ1-1, with D perhaps matching TRBD1 (6 bases). The V gene's germline CDR1 is SNHLY and CDR2 FYNNEI. V lost 7 bases and J lost 4, with 22 bases in between. This CDR3 contains 16 residues. The CDR3, as DNA: TGTGCCAGCAATGCCGGGGGGCGGGAGTTTTCCACTGAAGCTTTCTTT. Its protein product is CASNAGGREFSTEAFF.

This rearrangement joins TRBV7-2 to TRBJ1-2; 9 nucleotides align to TRBD1. This CDR3 region has 17 residues. The germline CDR1 and CDR2 sequences are SGHTA and FQGNSA. J was trimmed by 7 bases and V by 1 base; bases with no gene match: 13. The CDR3 nucleotides read TGTGCCAGCAGCTTAGACGCCTCAACAGGGGGCGTTCGTGGCTACACCTTC. Translating it yields CASSLDASTGGVRGYTF. Drawing the rest from reference TRBV7-2 and TRBJ1-2, the complete variable domain is GAGVSQSPSNKVTEKGKDVELRCDPISGHTALYWYRQSLGQGLEFLIYFQGNSAPDKSGLPSDRFSAERTGGSVSTLTIQRTQQEDSAVYLCASSLDASTGGVRGYTFGSGTRLTVV.

The chain is built from TRBV19 and TRBJ1-5; 7 bases align to TRBD1. CDR3 length equals 12 residues. The trim removed 8 bases at V and 5 bases at J, leaving 3 bases unmatched. The germline V gene encodes CDR1 LNHDA and CDR2 SQIVND (reference sequence). CDR3 region: CASRDSDQPQHF. CDR3 nucleotide sequence: TGTGCCAGTCGGGACAGCGATCAGCCCCAGCATTTT.

The chain recombines TRBV7-9 with TRBJ1-1; TRBD1 is a possible D gene (5 bases). This CDR3 has 13 residues. CDR1 and CDR2 from the germline V gene are SEHNR and FQNEAQ (reference sequence). V was cut by 6 bases and J by 1 base, with 9 bases left in between. The chain's CDR3 is CASSYDRNTEAFF. DNA of the CDR3: TGTGCCAGCAGTTACGACAGGAACACTGAAGCTTTCTTT.

This chain connects TRBV29-1 to TRBJ2-2, with D perhaps TRBD1 (6 bases). Germline CDR1 reads SQVTM; CDR2 reads ANQGSEA. V was clipped by 4 bases and J by 0 bases, with 9 bases between them. The CDR3 has 14 residues. The CDR3: CSVGQAANTGELFF. In DNA form, the CDR3 reads TGCAGCGTTGGACAGGCCGCGAACACCGGGGAGCTGTTTTTT.

The V gene is TRBV6-5, the J gene TRBJ1-3; no definite D call. The CDR3 covers 16 residues. The germline V gene has CDR1 MNHEY and CDR2 SVGAGI. V lost 0 bases to trimming and J lost 1 base, with 10 bases between them. The CDR3 sequence is CASSYSRRQSGNTIYF. Here the CDR3 DNA reads TGTGCCAGCAGTTACTCCCGACGGCAGTCTGGAAACACCATATATTTT.

J is TRBJ1-1 and V is TRBV4-1; TRBD1 is a possible D gene (5 bases). CDR1 is MGHRA, CDR2 YSYEKL, per germline. The V and J ends lost 1 base and 0 bases respectively, with 15 bases between them. The CDR3 runs to 17 residues. CDR3: CASSQGFAGTLNTEAFF. The CDR3 DNA follows: TGCGCCAGCAGCCAAGGATTCGCAGGGACCCTGAACACTGAAGCTTTCTTT.

This chain uses TRBV3-1 (or the pseudogene TRBV3-2) with TRBJ2-1; weak D call: TRBD2 (7 bases). Germline lookup yields CDR1 LGHDT and CDR2 YNNKEL (reference sequence). V lost 0 bases and J lost 3, with 12 bases in between. This CDR3 spans 16 amino acids. CDR3 protein: CASSQDGGAIYNEQFF. The DNA of the CDR3 is TGTGCCAGCAGCCAAGATGGGGGGGCTATCTACAATGAGCAGTTCTTC.

The count of this clone is one. V is TRBV28 and J is TRBJ1-3; 7 nucleotides match TRBD1. The V and J ends lost 8 bases and 0 bases, in that order; junction bases with no gene match: 7. CDR3 length: 15 amino acids. CDR1 MDHEN and CDR2 SYDVKM come from the germline V gene. The CDR3 region is CASRQGGDSGNTIYF. The CDR3 DNA is TGTGCCAGCCGACAGGGAGGGGACTCTGGAAACACCATATATTTT.

The chain couples TRBV18 to TRBJ2-7; 7 nucleotides match TRBD2. This CDR3 spans 13 amino acids. The trim removed 3 bases at V and 5 bases at J, leaving 4 bases unmatched. Germline V gene lookup returns CDR1 KGHSH and CDR2 LQKENI. The CDR3 region has the DNA TGTGCCAGCTCACCGGGGAGGGGCCACGAGCAGTACTTC. As protein: CASSPGRGHEQYF. Full variable domain (missing parts from reference TRBV18 and TRBJ2-7): NAGVMQNPRHLVRRRGQEARLRCSPMKGHSHVYWYRQLPEEGLKFMVYLQKENIIDESGMPKERFSAEFPKEGPSILRIQQVVRGDSAAYFCASSPGRGHEQYFGPGTRLTVT.

This clone has just one count. V and J are TRBV3-1 (or the pseudogene TRBV3-2) and TRBJ2-7, with a possible D match to TRBD1 (6 bases). CDR3 length: 13 residues. The V end was cut by 1 base, the J end by 2 bases, with 6 bases between. The V gene's germline CDR1 is LGHDT and CDR2 YNNKEL (reference sequence). CDR3 nucleotides: TGTGCCAGCAGCCAAGGACAGGCCTACGAGCAGTACTTC. Translated: CASSQGQAYEQYF.